This TCR beta chain was recorded in a study of blood T cell repertoires in COVID-19. Study-level information: Nucleic acid was either cDNA or gDNA, and it came from T cells, B-cell-depleted T cells, or PBMCs.

Under the authors' procedure: By means of reference gene primer amplification, nucleated cell counts were estimated. Assay: immunoSEQ multiplex PCR; the TCRdb copy retains only in-frame clones and omits some. V, J and clone size are taken as reported in that table, and D and trimming were inferred from the DNA itself. This table has about 250,000 clones, more than 70% appearing once. The ends lost 4 bases at V and 5 bases at J; junction bases unmatched: 3. The CDR3 spans 13 residues. Germline values: CDR1 MNHEY, CDR2 SMNVEV (reference sequence). The material sequenced was peripheral blood. The receptor's source is a man aged 80 or over with acute or convalescent COVID-19. V and J are TRBV27 and TRBJ2-5; 8 bases are shared with TRBD2. Written as DNA, the CDR3 is TGTGCCAGCAGTTCGACTAGCGAGGAGACCCAGTACTTC. Its protein is CASSSTSEETQYF.